The rows below give T cell receptor beta chains drawn from one sample of a study of cytomegalovirus exposure and HLA in healthy donors. Clones were sequenced by immunoSEQ multiplex PCR, and TCRdb holds only the in-frame ones, with some missing. The sample contains roughly 120,000 clones, over 60% of which appear only once. Sequencing used PBMCs. These receptors came from a woman between 40 and 55 years old in good health and CMV-seropositive. Each CDR3 is given with its conserved first and last residue. A D gene is named only where the DNA matches it firmly.

CDR3aa,v_gene,d_gene
CASSSGVGNTGELFF,TRBV6-5,-
CASRRGGSGNTIYF,TRBV23-1,-
CAWSLRRRTGVCAFF,TRBV30,TRBD1
CASSLSSGGYEQYF,TRBV27,TRBD2
CASSYTVNTGELFF,TRBV6-6,-
CASSLQAGGQPYSTDTQYF,TRBV13,TRBD2
CATTRDRGLNGELFF,TRBV2,TRBD1
CSASSLAEAFF,TRBV29-1,-
CARLDRASYTF,TRBV2,TRBD1
CASTLGLAYNEQFF,TRBV11-2,TRBD2
CASSPNGQAYEQYF,TRBV6-5,TRBD1
CASSLGGLAVTTDTQYF,TRBV7-8,TRBD2
CASSSSGVSFSEAFF,TRBV6-5,-
CSAINRYEQFF,TRBV20-1,-
CASSAGTGLYEQYF,TRBV5-6,TRBD1
CASSTRTGGLPDTQYF,TRBV19,TRBD1
CASSESSLAGYEQYF,TRBV10-1,TRBD2
CASSLGTGGATYEQYF,TRBV5-1,TRBD1
CARGTGTTDTQYF,TRBV28,TRBD1
CSSSLLAGGIQETQYF,TRBV7-9,TRBD2
CASSGAFRGSGNTIYF,TRBV19,-
CAWKRAGWNTEAFF,TRBV30,-
CASSYGQDQETQYF,TRBV6-5,TRBD1
CASRPLPLSYNEQFF,TRBV2,-
CASSRSGGTRTKNIQYF,TRBV28,TRBD2
CASSWYGRALSYEQFF,TRBV7-2,TRBD2
CASSGREGGEQYF,TRBV5-1,TRBD2
CSVVVTGTEAFF,TRBV29-1,-
CASSEPATGNTEAFF,TRBV25-1,-
CASSDHYEQYF,TRBV10-2,-
CASSGQGGPEKLFF,TRBV2,TRBD1